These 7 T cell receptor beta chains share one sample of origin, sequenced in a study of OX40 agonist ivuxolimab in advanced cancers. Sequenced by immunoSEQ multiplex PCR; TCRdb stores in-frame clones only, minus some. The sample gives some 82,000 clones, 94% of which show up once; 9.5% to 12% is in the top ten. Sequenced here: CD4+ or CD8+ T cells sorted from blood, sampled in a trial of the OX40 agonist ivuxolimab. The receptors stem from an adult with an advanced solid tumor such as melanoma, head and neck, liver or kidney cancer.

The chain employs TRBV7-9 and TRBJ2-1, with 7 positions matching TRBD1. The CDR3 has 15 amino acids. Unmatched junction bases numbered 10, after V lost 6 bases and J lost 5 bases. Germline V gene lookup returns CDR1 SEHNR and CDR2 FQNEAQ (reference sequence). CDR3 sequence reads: CASREPGQYHNEQFF. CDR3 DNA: TGTGCCAGCAGGGAGCCGGGACAGTACCACAATGAGCAGTTCTTC.

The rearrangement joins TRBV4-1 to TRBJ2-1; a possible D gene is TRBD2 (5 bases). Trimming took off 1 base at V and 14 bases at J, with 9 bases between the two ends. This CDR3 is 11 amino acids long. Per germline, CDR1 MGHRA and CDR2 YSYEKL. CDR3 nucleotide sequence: TGCGCCAGCAGCCAAGCCCAGCGGAAGTTCTTC. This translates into CASSQAQRKFF.

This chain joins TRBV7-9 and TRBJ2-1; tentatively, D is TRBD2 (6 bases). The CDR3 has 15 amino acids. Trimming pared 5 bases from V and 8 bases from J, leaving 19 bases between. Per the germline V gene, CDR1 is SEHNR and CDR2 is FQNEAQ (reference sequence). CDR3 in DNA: TGTGCCAGCAGCGGGTCTAGCGAGCCCCCCCATGAGCAGTTCTTC. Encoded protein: CASSGSSEPPHEQFF.

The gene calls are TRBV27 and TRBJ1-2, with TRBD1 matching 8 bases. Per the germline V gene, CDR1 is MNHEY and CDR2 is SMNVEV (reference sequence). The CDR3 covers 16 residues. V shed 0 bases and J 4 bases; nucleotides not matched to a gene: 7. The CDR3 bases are TGTGCCAGCAGTTTATCTGTGGGGACAGGTACCTATGGCTACACCTTC. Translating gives CASSLSVGTGTYGYTF.

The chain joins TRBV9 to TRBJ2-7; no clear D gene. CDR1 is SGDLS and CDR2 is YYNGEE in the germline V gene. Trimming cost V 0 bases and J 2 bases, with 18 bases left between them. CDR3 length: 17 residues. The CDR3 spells CASSVVPPQPMAYEQYF. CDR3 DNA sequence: TGTGCCAGCAGCGTAGTGCCCCCCCAGCCTATGGCCTACGAGCAGTACTTC.

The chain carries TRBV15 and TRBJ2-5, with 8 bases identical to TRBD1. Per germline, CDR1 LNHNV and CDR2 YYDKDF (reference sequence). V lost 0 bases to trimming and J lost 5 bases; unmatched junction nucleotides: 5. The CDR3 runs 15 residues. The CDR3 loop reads CATSRDLDRGETQYF. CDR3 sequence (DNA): TGTGCCACCAGCAGAGACCTAGACAGGGGCGAGACCCAGTACTTC.

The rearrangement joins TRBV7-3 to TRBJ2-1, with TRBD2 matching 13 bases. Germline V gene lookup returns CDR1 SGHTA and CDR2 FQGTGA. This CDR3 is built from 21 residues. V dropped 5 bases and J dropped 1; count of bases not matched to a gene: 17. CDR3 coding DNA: TGTGCCAGCAGCCAGCCCGGACTAGCGGGAGATGGTCGGTGGTCCTACAATGAGCAGTTCTTC. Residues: CASSQPGLAGDGRWSYNEQFF.